These T cell receptor beta chains were read from a single sample in a study of cytomegalovirus exposure and HLA in healthy donors. Some clones are missing from TCRdb's copy, which holds only in-frame ones; the method was immunoSEQ multiplex PCR. The sample comprises 150,000 to 200,000 clones, around 80% of which are singletons, and approximately 1% rests with the top ten. The material sequenced was PBMCs. These receptor sequences come from a woman in her forties in good health and CMV-seronegative. Each CDR3 is given with its conserved first and last residue. A D gene is named only where the DNA matches it firmly. Rows may omit the clone size; those that give it use once, few, many or a size class.

d_call | cdr3_length | j_call | v_call | clone_size | cdr3_nt | cdr3_aa
- | 12 | TRBJ2-7 | TRBV5-1 | - | TGCGCCAGCAGCGGAAACGGGTACGAGCAGTACTTC | CASSGNGYEQYF
TRBD1 | 16 | TRBJ1-2 | TRBV29-1 | - | TGCAGCGCTCAACTATTCCCGGGACAGGGGATTGAGGGCTACACCTTC | CSAQLFPGQGIEGYTF
- | 13 | TRBJ1-1 | TRBV14 | - | TGTGCCAGCAGCCAAGTACAGCAAACCAAAGCTTTCTTT | CASSQVQQTKAFF
TRBD2 | 16 | TRBJ2-7 | TRBV7-9 | few | TGTGCCAGCAGCTTAGACCGGCCTAGCGGGAACTACGAGCAGTACTTC | CASSLDRPSGNYEQYF
- | 13 | TRBJ2-7 | TRBV28 | - | TGTGCCAGCACAGGCGGGGCCCCCTACGAGCAGTACTTC | CASTGGAPYEQYF
TRBD2 | 13 | TRBJ2-7 | TRBV29-1 | - | TGCAGCGCGTCTAGCGGGAGGGCTGGGGAGCAGTACTTC | CSASSGRAGEQYF
- | 16 | TRBJ1-5 | TRBV5-6 | few | TGTGCCAGCAGCTTGGGCGGCAATGGGGCCAATCAGCCCCAGCATTTT | CASSLGGNGANQPQHF
- | 14 | TRBJ1-2 | TRBV18 | - | TGTGCCAGCTCACCAGACAGAGACTACTATGGCTACACCTTC | CASSPDRDYYGYTF
- | 16 | TRBJ2-1 | TRBV10-3 | - | TGTGCCATCAGTGCTGCGATAGAGCTCTCCTACAATGAGCAGTTCTTC | CAISAAIELSYNEQFF
TRBD1 | 15 | TRBJ1-2 | TRBV5-8 | - | TGTGCCAGCGACATGGGTCAGGGGGCTAACTATGGCTACACCTTC | CASDMGQGANYGYTF
TRBD2 | 13 | TRBJ2-7 | TRBV30 | once | TGTGCCTGGAGTCAGGGAGGGTCCTACGAGCAGTACTTC | CAWSQGGSYEQYF
TRBD2 | 16 | TRBJ2-7 | TRBV6-6 | few | TGTGCCAGCCTTGGGGAGGGCGGGGGTAGCTCCTACGAGCAGTACTTC | CASLGEGGGSSYEQYF
TRBD2 | 13 | TRBJ2-1 | TRBV14 | - | TGTGCCAGCGGGCTAGCGGGATACAATGAGCAGTTCTTC | CASGLAGYNEQFF
- | 14 | TRBJ2-7 | TRBV6-5 | few | TGTGCCAGCAGTTACTCAGGAGGGAAGGGCGAGCAGTACTTC | CASSYSGGKGEQYF
- | 14 | TRBJ2-7 | TRBV6-5 | - | TGTGCCAGCAGCAGAGGACAGCTTTCCTACGAGCAGTACTTC | CASSRGQLSYEQYF
TRBD2 | 16 | TRBJ2-7 | TRBV9 | - | TGTGCCAGCAGCGCCGGGGGTCTAGCGGGGTCCGGGGAGCAGTACTTC | CASSAGGLAGSGEQYF
- | 15 | TRBJ2-5 | TRBV4-2 | few | TGTGCCAGCAGCCAAGAGGTCAGGGGTCAAGAGACCCAGTACTTC | CASSQEVRGQETQYF
- | 12 | TRBJ2-7 | TRBV2 | few | TGTGCCAGCAGTGAGGATCGACTTAAGGAGTACTTC | CASSEDRLKEYF
- | 14 | TRBJ1-5 | TRBV30 | - | TGTGCCTGGCAAACAGGGTCGGAGGATCAGCCCCAGCATTTT | CAWQTGSEDQPQHF
TRBD2 | 19 | TRBJ2-1 | TRBV5-1 | - | TGCGCCAGCAGGGACGAGGGGCTAGCGGGAGGAAAAGCCTACAATGAGCAGTTCTTC | CASRDEGLAGGKAYNEQFF
- | 12 | TRBJ2-3 | TRBV28 | few | TGTGCCAGCACCCCTAGCACAGATACGCAGTATTTT | CASTPSTDTQYF
TRBD1 | 15 | TRBJ2-1 | TRBV7-9 | - | TGTGCCAGCAGCCCAGACAGGGTTCTGGATAATGAGCAGTTCTTC | CASSPDRVLDNEQFF
TRBD1 | 15 | TRBJ1-2 | TRBV18 | - | TGTGCCAGCTCACCGTCGTGGGACAGGGTGGATGGCTACACCTTC | CASSPSWDRVDGYTF
- | 16 | TRBJ1-5 | TRBV19 | - | TGTGCCAGTAGTAGGCAACAGGGAGATAGCAATCAGCCCCAGCATTTT | CASSRQQGDSNQPQHF
- | 18 | TRBJ2-2 | TRBV19 | - | TGTGCCAGTAGGGGCTTGGACAGACATTCCTTGAACACCGGGGAGCTGTTTTTT | CASRGLDRHSLNTGELFF
- | 13 | TRBJ2-5 | TRBV19 | once | TGTGCCAGTAGATCTAGGATAGGAGAGACCCAGTACTTC | CASRSRIGETQYF
TRBD1 | 14 | TRBJ1-2 | TRBV30 | - | TGTGCCTGGACCCCCCGGACAGGGAACTATGGCTACACCTTC | CAWTPRTGNYGYTF
- | 14 | TRBJ2-1 | TRBV5-1 | - | TGCGCCAGCAGCCCGGGGTCCACCTGGGGTGAGCAGTTCTTC | CASSPGSTWGEQFF
TRBD1 | 15 | TRBJ2-2 | TRBV5-1 | - | TGCGCCAGCAGCTGGGGGACAGGGGGCAACGGGGAGCTGTTTTTT | CASSWGTGGNGELFF
TRBD1 | 15 | TRBJ1-4 | TRBV29-1 | - | TGCAGCGTTAGACAGGGGATGGGGACACAAGAAAAACTGTTTTTT | CSVRQGMGTQEKLFF
TRBD2 | 14 | TRBJ2-5 | TRBV5-1 | - | TGCGCCAGCAAGCCTACTAGCGGCCAAGAGACCCAGTACTTC | CASKPTSGQETQYF
- | 14 | TRBJ1-4 | TRBV5-6 | - | TGTGCCAGCAGCTTGACAGGGCTTAATGAAAAACTGTTTTTT | CASSLTGLNEKLFF
TRBD1 | 15 | TRBJ2-2 | TRBV27 | - | TGTGCCAGCAGTCTACGACAGGGGGGCACCGGGGAGCTGTTTTTT | CASSLRQGGTGELFF
- | 11 | TRBJ1-2 | TRBV20-1 | - | TGCAGTGCTAGATTCGGGAAGGGCTACACCTTC | CSARFGKGYTF
TRBD1 | 14 | TRBJ2-2 | TRBV7-7 | - | TGTGCTAGCAGCCGACAGGGAGATCCCGGGGAGCTGTTTTTT | CASSRQGDPGELFF
- | 15 | TRBJ2-3 | TRBV29-1 | once | TGCAGCGTTGGGGGGGGGCCCAGGGTCACAGATACGCAGTATTTT | CSVGGGPRVTDTQYF
TRBD2 | 17 | TRBJ2-7 | TRBV7-8 | - | TGTGCCAGCAGCTTAGGGGGACTAGCGACCAGCTCCTACGAGCAGTACTTC | CASSLGGLATSSYEQYF
- | 11 | TRBJ1-2 | TRBV5-1 | - | TGCGCCAGCAGCATGGGGGCGGGATACACCTTC | CASSMGAGYTF
- | 15 | TRBJ2-5 | TRBV2 | once | TGTGCCAGCAGTGAAGTCGCAGGGAGGCAAGAGACCCAGTACTTC | CASSEVAGRQETQYF
- | 14 | TRBJ1-1 | TRBV5-1 | - | TGCGCCAGCAGAAGAGAAATCAGGGATTCTGAAGCTTTCTTT | CASRREIRDSEAFF
- | 15 | TRBJ2-1 | TRBV19 | - | TGTGCCAGTAGCCTAGCGCAGAGCTCCTACAATGAGCAGTTCTTC | CASSLAQSSYNEQFF
- | 11 | TRBJ1-1 | TRBV5-6 | - | TGTGCCAGCAGCCTCGACACTGAAGCTTTCTTT | CASSLDTEAFF
- | 13 | TRBJ1-3 | TRBV29-1 | - | TGCAGCGTTGCACAGGGTGCTGGAAACACCATATATTTT | CSVAQGAGNTIYF
- | 15 | TRBJ1-2 | TRBV6-1 | - | TGTGCCAGCAGTTTGGTGGAGGGGCGGAACTATGGCTACACCTTC | CASSLVEGRNYGYTF
TRBD1 | 15 | TRBJ2-5 | TRBV7-2 | - | TGTGCCAGCACCACCCGACAGGGTCTCCCAGAGACCCAGTACTTC | CASTTRQGLPETQYF
TRBD1 | 15 | TRBJ2-3 | TRBV7-3 | - | TGTGCCAGCAGCTTGGACAGGACTAGCACAGATACGCAGTATTTT | CASSLDRTSTDTQYF
- | 15 | TRBJ1-1 | TRBV10-2 | - | TGCGCCAGCAGTGAGGGGGCAGGACGGAACACTGAAGCTTTCTTT | CASSEGAGRNTEAFF
TRBD2 | 15 | TRBJ2-1 | TRBV9 | - | TGTGCCAGCAGCCCGGGGAGCGGGAGGGAGTATGAGCAGTTCTTC | CASSPGSGREYEQFF